These 32 T cell receptor beta chains share one sample of origin, sequenced in a study of T cells after posttransplantation cyclophosphamide. Busulfan-fludarabine conditioning, marrow transplant, and cyclophosphamide on days +3 and +4 were administered. Clones were read by immunoSEQ multiplex PCR, and TCRdb kept only the in-frame ones, dropping some. The top ten hold 25% to 35% of the sample, which has under 20,000 clones, over 65% seen once. Sequenced material: PBMCs, taken after an allogeneic stem cell transplant with post-transplant cyclophosphamide. The receptor set was obtained from a male patient aged 25 to 39 who received an allogeneic stem cell transplant from a related donor, was CMV-positive, and had acute GVHD only. Some T cells here may be from the graft donor.

This clone appeared a few times. The rearrangement uses TRBV9 and TRBJ2-1; 8 nucleotides line up with TRBD2. The CDR3 spans 15 residues. CDR1 is SGDLS and CDR2 is YYNGEE in the germline V gene. V dropped 5 bases and J dropped 0; count of bases not matched to a gene: 4. CDR3 amino acids: CASSEAGVSYNEQFF. CDR3 in DNA: TGTGCCAGCAGTGAAGCGGGGGTCTCCTACAATGAGCAGTTCTTC.

The chain has TRBV7-6 and TRBJ1-5; D is uncertain. Germline V gene sequence: CDR1 SGHVS, CDR2 FNYEAQ. This CDR3 comprises 16 residues. Trimming took 0 bases from V and 7 from J, leaving 16 bases between them. The CDR3 DNA sequence: TGTGCCAGCAGCTTAGCCCGCGCAGGCTTTGACCAGCCCCAGCATTTT. It codes for CASSLARAGFDQPQHF.

The V and J genes are TRBV5-1 and TRBJ2-3; TRBD2 is a possible D gene (5 bases). Trimming pared 4 bases from V and 0 bases from J, leaving 21 bases between. Germline CDR1 and CDR2: SGHRS and YFSETQ. The CDR3 consists of 18 residues. The CDR3, as DNA: TGCGCCAGCAGCCCCAGGCTGACTATTCTGGCTAGCACAGATACGCAGTATTTT. Its protein is CASSPRLTILASTDTQYF.

A few counts support this clone. The gene calls are TRBV29-1 and TRBJ1-3, with 8 bases fitting TRBD1. Per the germline V gene, CDR1 is SQVTM and CDR2 is ANQGSEA. This CDR3 contains 13 residues. The ends lost 6 bases at V and 4 bases at J; junction bases unmatched: 5. For the CDR3, the DNA is TGCAGCGTCCGCAGGGGGCAAGGAAACACCATATATTTT. As protein: CSVRRGQGNTIYF.

The V gene is TRBV19, the J gene TRBJ1-6, with D tentatively TRBD1 (6 bases). The ends were cut back, 6 bases at V and 6 bases at J, with 18 bases in the middle. Germline assignment: CDR1 LNHDA and CDR2 SQIVND (reference sequence). The CDR3 sequence is 16 residues long. CDR3 sequence reads: CASRGETGTLNSPLHF. CDR3 DNA: TGTGCCAGTAGAGGGGAAACCGGGACACTTAATTCACCCCTCCACTTT. The full variable domain, completed using reference TRBV19 and TRBJ1-6, is DGGITQSPKYLFRKEGQNVTLSCEQNLNHDAMYWYRQDPGQGLRLIYYSQIVNDFQKGDIAEGYSVSREKKESFPLTVTSAQKNPTAFYLCASRGETGTLNSPLHFGNGTRLTVT.

CDR3: CASSLGTGRGNTIYF. CDR3 coding DNA: TGTGCCAGCAGTCTCGGGACAGGGCGAGGAAACACCATATATTTT. The V call is TRBV27, the J call TRBJ1-3; 9 positions match TRBD1. The CDR3 totals 15 residues. The J segment lost 4 bases and the V segment lost 5 bases, leaving 6 bases of the junction unmatched. CDR1 is MNHEY and CDR2 is SMNVEV in the germline V gene (reference sequence).

V and J are TRBV5-1 and TRBJ1-1; no definite D call. From germline, CDR1 is SGHRS and CDR2 YFSETQ. CDR3 length equals 14 residues. Trimming took off 3 bases at V and 1 base at J, with 10 bases between the two ends. This chain's CDR3 is CASSSNSGNTEAFF. CDR3 sequence (DNA): TGCGCCAGCAGCTCTAATAGCGGGAACACTGAAGCTTTCTTT. Drawing the rest from reference TRBV5-1 and TRBJ1-1, the complete variable domain is KAGVTQTPRYLIKTRGQQVTLSCSPISGHRSVSWYQQTPGQGLQFLFEYFSETQRNKGNFPGRFSGRQFSNSRSEMNVSTLELGDSALYLCASSSNSGNTEAFFGQGTRLTVV.

This clone showed up just a few times. This chain links TRBV7-2 with TRBJ2-3; weak D call: TRBD1 (5 bases). Germline CDR1 and CDR2: SGHTA and FQGNSA. The CDR3 sequence is 15 residues long. Trimming removed 1 base from V and 3 bases from J, with 11 bases in between. CDR3 in amino acids: CASSLEARETDTQYF. In nucleotides, the CDR3 is TGTGCCAGCAGCTTAGAGGCCAGGGAAACAGATACGCAGTATTTT.

This clone occurred once. V usage is TRBV29-1 and J usage is TRBJ2-7, with a possible D match to TRBD1 (5 bases). The CDR3 has 13 residues. Trimming took 7 bases from V and 2 from J, leaving 15 bases between them. The germline V gene has CDR1 SQVTM and CDR2 ANQGSEA. The CDR3 protein is CSAYGQGPYEQYF. The CDR3 coding sequence is TGCAGCGCCTACGGGCAGGGCCCCTACGAGCAGTACTTC.

This chain joins TRBV7-2 and TRBJ1-5; D is undetermined. The CDR3 has 15 amino acids. V dropped 5 bases and J dropped 4 bases, with 15 bases sitting between them. Germline CDR1 reads SGHTA; CDR2 reads FQGNSA. CDR3 residues: CASSPRASGNQPQHF. CDR3 DNA: TGTGCCAGCAGCCCACGGGCCTCGGGGAATCAGCCCCAGCATTTT.

The V and J genes are TRBV21-1 and TRBJ2-2; TRBD1 is the table's D call, not checked against the DNA. TRBV21-1 is recorded as a pseudogene. The CDR3 sequence is 17 residues long. The DNA for the CDR3 is TGTGCCAGCAGCGTCAGGGTCGAAGATACGAACACCGGGGAGCTGTTTTTT. This codes for CASSVRVEDTNTGELFF.

CDR3 in amino acids: CASSPSGGNQPQHF. CDR3 coding DNA: TGTGCCAGCAGTCCGTCGGGGGGAAATCAGCCCCAGCATTTT. The genes are TRBV2 and TRBJ1-5; D may be TRBD1 (5 bases). Germline CDR1 reads SNHLY; CDR2 reads FYNNEI. This CDR3 is built from 14 residues. V was clipped by 5 bases and J by 4 bases, with 12 bases between them.

This clone was seen a single time. V is TRBV7-2 and J is TRBJ2-2; TRBD2 is a possible D gene (5 bases). Trimming took off 1 base at V and 0 bases at J, with 6 bases between the two ends. The CDR3 runs 15 residues. From germline, CDR1 is SGHTA and CDR2 FQGNSA. CDR3 sequence: CASSLGTANTGELFF. The CDR3 nucleotides are TGTGCCAGCAGCTTAGGGACTGCGAACACCGGGGAGCTGTTTTTT.

V usage is TRBV11-3 and J usage is TRBJ2-4; 14 bases agree with TRBD2. Trimming cost V 5 bases and J 6 bases; bases outside gene matches: 3. The germline gives CDR1 SGHNT, CDR2 YENEEA. The CDR3 totals 15 residues. The CDR3 sequence: CASSPGTSGGNIQYF. The CDR3 bases are TGTGCCAGCAGCCCAGGGACTAGCGGGGGAAACATTCAGTACTTC. Complete variable domain (other parts from reference TRBV11-3 and TRBJ2-4): EAGVVQSPRYKIIEKKQPVAFWCNPISGHNTLYWYLQNLGQGPELLIRYENEEAVDDSQLPKDRFSAERLKGVDSTLKIQPAELGDSAVYLCASSPGTSGGNIQYFGAGTRLSVL.

This clone was seen a handful of times. The chain carries TRBV29-1 and TRBJ2-7; 9 positions match TRBD1. Germline V CDR1 and CDR2: SQVTM, ANQGSEA. This CDR3 is built from 15 residues. Unmatched junction bases numbered 7, after V lost 1 base and J lost 3 bases. CDR3 bases: TGCAGCGTTGAAGGCCCGACAGGGGGGGACTACGAGCAGTACTTC. It translates to CSVEGPTGGDYEQYF.

The chain is built from TRBV27 and TRBJ1-1, with D possibly TRBD1 on 5 matching bases. Germline CDR1 is MNHEY and CDR2 is SMNVEV (reference sequence). V was clipped by 4 bases and J by 10 bases, with 13 bases between them. This CDR3 has 12 residues. CDR3 loop: CASSSPPGGAFF. CDR3 DNA: TGTGCCAGCAGTTCCCCCCCCGGGGGAGCTTTCTTT.

V gene TRBV19 combines with J gene TRBJ1-2; 8 nucleotides match TRBD1. V shed 6 bases and J 7 bases; nucleotides not matched to a gene: 10. The CDR3 length is 14 residues. Germline CDR1 is LNHDA and CDR2 is SQIVND (reference sequence). The CDR3 here is CASRVTGQGRGYTF. For the CDR3, the DNA is TGTGCCAGTAGAGTGACTGGACAGGGTCGTGGCTACACCTTC.

This chain uses TRBV5-4 with TRBJ2-3; TRBD1 matches 9 bases. Per germline, CDR1 SGHNT and CDR2 YYREEE (reference sequence). CDR3 length: 14 residues. Trimming cost V 3 bases and J 6 bases; bases outside gene matches: 5. The CDR3 protein is CASSWRTGVDTQYF. For the CDR3, the DNA is TGTGCCAGCAGCTGGAGGACAGGGGTCGATACGCAGTATTTT.

The gene calls are TRBV2 and TRBJ1-3; D perhaps matches TRBD1 (5 bases). The CDR3 has 18 residues. Trimming left V 3 bases short and J 1 base short, with 19 bases between. Germline loops: CDR1 SNHLY, CDR2 FYNNEI. CDR3 bases: TGTGCCAGCAGTGATGGAAGTCGAGGTGGGGGGTCTGGAAACACCATATATTTT. It translates to CASSDGSRGGGSGNTIYF.

The V and J genes are TRBV10-3 and TRBJ1-1, with 7 bases identical to TRBD1. The trim removed 4 bases at V and 1 base at J, leaving 6 bases unmatched. The CDR3 is made up of 15 amino acids. Germline assignment: CDR1 ENHRY and CDR2 SYGVKD. CDR3 bases: TGTGCCATCAGTGCAACCGACAGGGAGAACACTGAAGCTTTCTTT. Its translation: CAISATDRENTEAFF.

The V and J genes are TRBV25-1 and TRBJ2-5, with D possibly being TRBD2 (6 bases). The J call may be wrong; the DNA end is better matched by TRBJ2-7. The CDR3 extends over 13 amino acids. Per germline, CDR1 MGHDK and CDR2 SYGVNS. The CDR3: CASNGRGTYEQYF. The CDR3 nucleotides are TGTGCCAGCAACGGGCGCGGGACCTACGAGCAGTACTTC.

The CDR3 is CASSPRDSGGETQYF. The CDR3 DNA follows: TGTGCCAGCTCACCCCGGGACTCAGGGGGGGAGACCCAGTACTTC. The J gene is TRBJ2-5, the V gene TRBV18; D is perhaps TRBD1 (7 bases). CDR1 is KGHSH and CDR2 is LQKENI in the germline V gene. This CDR3 comprises 15 residues. V lost 3 bases and J 5 bases, leaving 16 bases between the germline ends.

This chain uses TRBV11-3 with TRBJ2-3; TRBD2 might be the D (6 bases). CDR1 and CDR2 from the germline V gene are SGHNT and YENEEA. The CDR3 is 15 residues long. V gave up 5 bases and J gave up 0 bases, with 12 bases separating them. Written as DNA, the CDR3 is TGTGCCAGCAGCCCCGGGGGACTTAGCACAGATACGCAGTATTTT. This gives the protein CASSPGGLSTDTQYF. Full variable domain (outside the CDR3, taken from reference TRBV11-3 and TRBJ2-3): EAGVVQSPRYKIIEKKQPVAFWCNPISGHNTLYWYLQNLGQGPELLIRYENEEAVDDSQLPKDRFSAERLKGVDSTLKIQPAELGDSAVYLCASSPGGLSTDTQYFGPGTRLTVL.

The rearrangement joins TRBV19 to TRBJ2-7; D is perhaps TRBD1 (6 bases). V gave up 9 bases and J gave up 4 bases, with 16 bases separating them. Germline CDR1 is LNHDA and CDR2 is SQIVND (reference sequence). This CDR3 is 13 amino acids long. In DNA form, the CDR3 reads TGTGCCAGCCAAAACAGGGTAACGTACGAGCAGTACTTC. Its protein is CASQNRVTYEQYF.

The chain employs TRBV4-3 and TRBJ2-7; the match to TRBD1 covers 8 bases. Germline V gives CDR1 LGHNA, CDR2 YSLEER. V gave up 2 bases and J gave up 0 bases; unmatched junction bases: 6. The CDR3 has 16 amino acids. DNA for the CDR3: TGCGCCAGCAGCCAATCACAGGGGGGTTCCTCCTACGAGCAGTACTTC. Encoded protein: CASSQSQGGSSYEQYF.

The chain couples TRBV6-5 to TRBJ2-7, with 12 bases identical to TRBD1. Trimming took 0 bases from V and 6 from J; bases not matched to a gene: 6. This CDR3 is 16 amino acids long. Germline lookup yields CDR1 MNHEY and CDR2 SVGAGI. The CDR3 DNA is TGTGCCAGCAGTTACTCGAAGGGACAGGGGGCGGTCGAGCAGTACTTC. Translation: CASSYSKGQGAVEQYF.

CDR3 sequence (DNA): TGTGCCTGGTCCCCGGGACTAGCGGGCAATGAGCAGTTCTTC. Its protein is CAWSPGLAGNEQFF. V and J are TRBV30 and TRBJ2-1; the match to TRBD2 covers 12 bases. V was clipped by 5 bases and J by 6 bases; unmatched bases: 5. CDR1 and CDR2 (germline): GTSNPN, SVGIG (reference sequence). The CDR3 covers 14 residues. The entire variable domain, with the rest obtained from reference TRBV30 and TRBJ2-1, is as follows: SQTIHQWPATLVQPVGSPLSLECTVEGTSNPNLYWYRQAAGRGLQLLFYSVGIGQISSEVPQNLSASRPQDRQFILSSKKLLLSDSGFYLCAWSPGLAGNEQFFGPGTRLTVL.

This chain connects TRBV29-1 to TRBJ1-5; 7 positions match TRBD1. Looked up from germline, CDR1 is SQVTM and CDR2 is ANQGSEA. V lost 5 bases to trimming and J lost 0 bases; unmatched junction nucleotides: 10. The CDR3 spans 16 residues. The CDR3 DNA follows: TGCAGCGTTCGACAGGGTGGGGGGTATAGCAATCAGCCCCAGCATTTT. This sequence encodes CSVRQGGGYSNQPQHF. Full variable domain (missing parts from reference TRBV29-1 and TRBJ1-5): SAVISQKPSRDICQRGTSLTIQCQVDSQVTMMFWYRQQPGQSLTLIATANQGSEATYESGFVIDKFPISRPNLTFSTLTVSNMSPEDSSIYLCSVRQGGGYSNQPQHFGDGTRLSIL.

This clone turned up a few times. V is TRBV5-1 and J is TRBJ2-7, with TRBD1 matching 12 bases. The CDR3 spans 15 residues. Unmatched junction bases numbered 8, after V lost 4 bases and J lost 6 bases. Germline-derived CDR1 and CDR2 are SGHRS and YFSETQ. In DNA form, the CDR3 reads TGCGCCAGCAGCCTTACCGGGACAGGGGGCGGCGAGCAGTACTTC. Protein product: CASSLTGTGGGEQYF.

The chain uses TRBV27 and TRBJ2-5, with D possibly matching TRBD1 (6 bases). Trimming removed 5 bases from V and 2 bases from J, with 21 bases in between. Per germline, CDR1 MNHEY and CDR2 SMNVEV (reference sequence). The CDR3 has 17 amino acids. The CDR3 spells CASSRYSGVLEQETQYF. The CDR3 DNA reads TGTGCCAGCAGTCGATATTCAGGGGTGTTGGAGCAAGAGACCCAGTACTTC.

The V call is TRBV19, the J call TRBJ1-4; TRBD1 might be the D (6 bases). Trimming took off 6 bases at V and 4 bases at J, with 12 bases between the two ends. The CDR3 contains 14 residues. Germline lookup yields CDR1 LNHDA and CDR2 SQIVND (reference sequence). This chain's CDR3 is CASRRDTVNEKLFF. The CDR3 coding sequence is TGTGCCAGTAGGAGGGACACCGTTAATGAAAAACTGTTTTTT. The variable domain in full, completed from reference TRBV19 and TRBJ1-4, reads DGGITQSPKYLFRKEGQNVTLSCEQNLNHDAMYWYRQDPGQGLRLIYYSQIVNDFQKGDIAEGYSVSREKKESFPLTVTSAQKNPTAFYLCASRRDTVNEKLFFGSGTQLSVL.

V usage is TRBV4-1 and J usage is TRBJ2-5; D unclear. V lost 0 bases, J lost 7 bases, and 15 bases lay in between. Germline CDR1 and CDR2: MGHRA and YSYEKL. The CDR3 has 15 residues. In DNA, the CDR3 is TGCGCCAGCAGCCAAGATGGCCGCCCCCGGGTGACCCAGTACTTC. This sequence encodes CASSQDGRPRVTQYF.